Following are 2 T cell receptor beta chains from one sample sequenced in a study of T-cell reconstitution after alpha-beta-depleted transplantation in children. For TCRbeta, the library was prepared with unique molecular identifiers. TCRdb reanalysed the PCR reads using MiXCR and keeps one entry per CDR3 protein. Here the sample spans around 530,000 distinct CDR3 sequences, approximately 32% being singletons. The specimen was PBMCs from the stem cell graft donor, collected from the stem cell graft. These receptors all stem from a human donor who donated a stem cell graft to a child with aplastic anemia.

The chain employs TRBV20-1 and TRBJ2-2, with 7 bases aligning to TRBD1. J was trimmed by 4 bases and V by 6 bases; bases with no gene match: 5. The CDR3 length is 13 residues. CDR1 DFQATT and CDR2 SNEGSKA come from the germline V gene (reference sequence). CDR3 residues: CSAHDRVTGELFF. The DNA of the CDR3 is TGCAGTGCCCACGACAGGGTCACCGGGGAGCTGTTTTTT.

This clonotype appeared many times. The rearrangement joins TRBV5-4 to TRBJ2-7; D perhaps matches TRBD1 (6 bases). The CDR3 consists of 11 residues. V was shortened by 4 bases and J by 7 bases, with 9 bases between the two germline ends. Germline lookup yields CDR1 SGHNT and CDR2 YYREEE (reference sequence). The CDR3 spells CASSQGLEQYV. The DNA for the CDR3 is TGTGCCAGCAGCCAGGGGTTGGAGCAGTACGTC.